The 32 T cell receptor beta chains presented below share a single source sample, sequenced in a study of human T cells and chemical hapten exposure. Via MiXCR, TCRdb re-called the RACE reads, giving one row per CDR3 protein. The sample lists some 89,000 distinct CDR3 sequences, 27% occurring once. Time point given: patch test 3, about 24 weeks after DPC sensitization. Treatment of the sample: therapeutic diphenylcyclopropenone sensitization with weekly scalp DPC. The sequencing used whole blood, collected in connection with sensitization to the hapten diphenylcyclopropenone (DPC). These receptors originate from a man aged 40-49 years with alopecia areata. Some clones in this sample may be carry-over from other donors' samples.

The chain couples TRBV11-3 to TRBJ2-7; TRBD1 is a possible D gene (5 bases). Trimming removed 4 bases at V and 7 bases at J, with 35 bases between. This CDR3 has 20 amino acids. Germline V gene data show CDR1 as SGHNT and CDR2 as YENEEA. CDR3 residues: CASSSHRCQIRASNITEQYF. The CDR3 region has the DNA TGTGCCAGCAGCTCCCATCGTTGCCAAATCAGGGCATCTAATATTACGGAGCAGTACTTC.

This clonotype turned up a few times. The chain recombines TRBV7-4 with TRBJ2-7; TRBD1 might be the D (6 bases). Looked up from germline, CDR1 is SGHVT and CDR2 is SQSDAQ. The CDR3 is 13 residues long. V lost 4 bases and J 9 bases, leaving 16 bases between the germline ends. CDR3 region: CASSWGPLVWQYF. The CDR3 nucleotides are TGTGCCAGCAGCTGGGGGCCTCTTGTGTGGCAGTACTTC.

In this sample, this clonotype turned up a few times. The CDR3 is CASSVYYEQYF. CDR3 nucleotide sequence: TGTGCCAGCAGTGTCTACTACGAGCAGTACTTC. V usage is TRBV25-1 and J usage is TRBJ2-7; no reliable D call. The germline gives CDR1 MGHDK, CDR2 SYGVNS. V shed 4 bases and J shed 3 bases, with 4 bases lying between them. The CDR3 is made up of 11 amino acids.

This clonotype was observed a few times. The chain couples TRBV5-1 to TRBJ2-3; TRBD1 matches 8 bases. Germline-derived CDR1 and CDR2 are SGHRS and YFSETQ. The CDR3 is 16 residues long. J gave up 2 bases and V 0 bases, and 5 bases lay outside the gene matches. As DNA, the CDR3 is TGCGCCAGCAGCTTGGGGGGGACAGGTCTCACAGATACGCAGTATTTT. This gives the protein CASSLGGTGLTDTQYF.

In this sample, this clonotype turned up once. The V call is TRBV15, the J call TRBJ2-1; D is unresolved. Trimming left V 1 base short and J 0 bases short, with 7 bases between. CDR3 length: 15 residues. Germline loops: CDR1 LNHNV, CDR2 YYDKDF (reference sequence). In nucleotides, the CDR3 is TGTGCCACCAGCAGAGTGGCGAGCTCCTACAATGAGCAGTTCTTC. Encoded protein: CATSRVASSYNEQFF.

A few counts support this clonotype. The V call is TRBV5-1, the J call TRBJ2-5; 11 nucleotides align to TRBD2. Looked up from germline, CDR1 is SGHRS and CDR2 is YFSETQ. The CDR3 consists of 18 residues. V shed 5 bases and J 0 bases; nucleotides not matched to a gene: 12. The CDR3 DNA reads TGCGCCAGCAGTTCCGGGACTAGCGGATCTTTGTACCAAGAGACCCAGTACTTC. It codes for CASSSGTSGSLYQETQYF.

This clonotype came up a few times. The chain uses TRBV20-1 and TRBJ2-7; 11 bases are shared with TRBD2. V shed 5 bases, J shed 4 bases, and the junction held 4 bases outside the gene matches. This CDR3 has 13 residues. Looked up from germline, CDR1 is DFQATT and CDR2 is SNEGSKA (reference sequence). In nucleotides, the CDR3 is TGCAGTGCTCTGACTAGCGGGAATTACGAGCAGTACTTC. This translates into CSALTSGNYEQYF.

The table lists this clonotype with a few counts. The chain joins TRBV20-1 to TRBJ2-1; D is perhaps TRBD2 (5 bases). With 2 bases removed from V and 5 bases from J, the gap between germline ends came to 16 bases. The V gene's germline CDR1 is DFQATT and CDR2 SNEGSKA (reference sequence). The CDR3 runs 15 residues. The CDR3 loop is CSARPMTGFNNEQFF. The CDR3 bases are TGCAGTGCTAGACCGATGACGGGGTTCAACAATGAGCAGTTCTTC.

The chain is built from TRBV7-9 and TRBJ1-5; weak D call: TRBD1 (5 bases). Germline CDR1 reads SEHNR; CDR2 reads FQNEAQ (reference sequence). Trimming shortened V by 3 bases and J by 6 bases, and 12 bases separated the two germline ends. The CDR3 spans 14 residues. The CDR3 loop reads CASSFTGRGQPQHF. DNA of the CDR3: TGTGCCAGCAGCTTTACAGGCAGAGGTCAGCCCCAGCATTTT.

The chain recombines TRBV12-3 or TRBV12-4 with TRBJ2-1, with 9 bases lining up with TRBD2. This CDR3 region has 15 residues. The V gene end was trimmed by 5 bases and the J gene end by 6 bases; junction bases not matched to a gene: 8. This CDR3 reads CASSPGTSTINEQFF. The CDR3 bases are TGTGCCAGCAGTCCCGGGACTAGCACAATCAATGAGCAGTTCTTC.

This clonotype was observed a handful of times. The J gene is TRBJ2-1, the V gene TRBV28; D call uncertain. Deletions cut 4 bases from V and 0 bases from J, with 7 bases between. Germline-derived CDR1 and CDR2 are MDHEN and SYDVKM. The CDR3 is made up of 14 amino acids. CDR3 bases: TGTGCCAGCAGTTCCCAGATCTCCTACAATGAGCAGTTCTTC. It encodes CASSSQISYNEQFF.

The chain recombines TRBV5-1 with TRBJ2-3, with D perhaps TRBD2 (5 bases). V was pared by 2 bases and J by 0 bases, with 10 bases between. The CDR3 is 15 amino acids. Germline loops: CDR1 SGHRS, CDR2 YFSETQ. The CDR3: CASSFGGSSTDTQYF. CDR3 nucleotides: TGCGCCAGCAGCTTCGGTGGGAGCAGCACAGATACGCAGTATTTT.

The chain joins TRBV11-2 to TRBJ2-1; maybe TRBD2 (6 bases). V lost 4 bases and J lost 6, with 22 bases in between. The CDR3 sequence is 17 residues long. Germline lookup yields CDR1 SGHAT and CDR2 FQNNGV. The chain's CDR3 is CASSSPSLAQKCNEQFF. The CDR3 DNA sequence: TGTGCCAGCAGCTCCCCCTCTCTAGCGCAGAAGTGCAATGAGCAGTTCTTC.

This clonotype has more than one count but fewer than ten. The chain links TRBV15 to TRBJ1-6; D not certain. Trimming took 5 bases from V and 6 from J, leaving 5 bases between them. Germline CDR1 LNHNV, CDR2 YYDKDF (reference sequence). This CDR3 is built from 12 residues. The CDR3 loop reads CATSRPNSPLHF. The CDR3 DNA is TGTGCCACCAGCCGACCTAATTCACCCCTCCACTTT.

This clonotype was detected a few times. The V call is TRBV12-3 or TRBV12-4, the J call TRBJ2-1, with 9 bases matching TRBD2. V dropped 5 bases and J dropped 3; count of bases not matched to a gene: 11. This CDR3 has 17 residues. The CDR3 here is CASSAPSGNAGYNEQFF. The CDR3 DNA is TGTGCCAGCAGTGCCCCTAGCGGGAATGCGGGCTACAATGAGCAGTTCTTC.

J is TRBJ2-3 and V is TRBV28; the match to TRBD2 covers 10 bases. V shed 2 bases and J 4 bases; nucleotides not matched to a gene: 3. The CDR3 has 15 amino acids. Germline V lookup: CDR1 MDHEN, CDR2 SYDVKM. The CDR3 DNA follows: TGTGCCAGCAGTTTACTAGCGGGAGATTCAGATACGCAGTATTTT. It is translated as CASSLLAGDSDTQYF.

The chain joins TRBV12-3 or TRBV12-4 to TRBJ2-7; D possibly corresponds to TRBD2 (6 bases). Between the trimmed V and J ends, which lost 2 bases and 3 bases, there was a span of 11 bases. The CDR3 is 14 amino acids. As DNA, the CDR3 is TGTGCCAGCAGTTTACGGGCGGGAAACTACGAGCAGTACTTC. This encodes CASSLRAGNYEQYF.

This clonotype has more than one count but fewer than ten. The rearrangement links TRBV10-3 to TRBJ2-5, with 9 bases aligning to TRBD1. Germline-derived CDR1 and CDR2 are ENHRY and SYGVKD. This CDR3 is 15 amino acids long. V lost 6 bases, J lost 4 bases, and 9 bases stayed unmatched. The CDR3 here is CAISATGGLSETQYF. The CDR3 DNA reads TGTGCCATCAGCGCGACAGGGGGTCTATCAGAGACCCAGTACTTC.

The gene calls are TRBV10-3 and TRBJ2-3; D may be TRBD2 (6 bases). V was clipped by 4 bases and J by 0 bases, with 17 bases between them. CDR3 length equals 17 residues. Per the germline V gene, CDR1 is ENHRY and CDR2 is SYGVKD. The CDR3 loop is CAISVGAGGTSTDTQYF. In DNA, the CDR3 is TGTGCCATCAGTGTTGGTGCGGGCGGGACTAGCACAGATACGCAGTATTTT.

This clonotype has more than one count but fewer than ten. The chain carries TRBV24-1 and TRBJ2-3, with a weak D call TRBD2 (6 bases). The germline gives CDR1 KGHDR, CDR2 SFDVKD. The ends were cut back, 5 bases at V and 6 bases at J, with 17 bases in the middle. The length of the CDR3 is 15 residues. CDR3 coding DNA: TGTGCCACCAGTGTCAGCGGCGGGGTTTCGGATACGCAGTATTTT. As protein: CATSVSGGVSDTQYF.

This clonotype has only a few counts. CDR3 sequence: CASSRDTSNTEAFF. CDR3 nucleotide sequence: TGTGCCAGCAGTCGGGACACTTCGAACACTGAAGCTTTCTTT. The rearrangement uses TRBV6-5 and TRBJ1-1; a weak D match, TRBD1 (6 bases). The germline gives CDR1 MNHEY, CDR2 SVGAGI. V was cut by 5 bases and J by 1 base, with 11 bases left in between. The CDR3 is 14 residues long.

This chain uses TRBV20-1 with TRBJ2-1; D remains unclear. Germline CDR1 reads DFQATT; CDR2 reads SNEGSKA (reference sequence). V was clipped by 3 bases and J by 7 bases, with 7 bases between them. This CDR3 has 11 amino acids. The CDR3 nucleotides read TGCAGTGCTAGGCGAGCAAATGAGCAGTTCTTC. It translates to CSARRANEQFF.

This clonotype was observed a few times. This chain links TRBV14 with TRBJ2-1; 9 bases are shared with TRBD2. Germline V gene lookup returns CDR1 SGHDN and CDR2 FVKESK. The CDR3 sequence is 20 residues long. Trimming took 0 bases from V and 4 from J; bases not matched to a gene: 16. The CDR3 region has the DNA TGTGCCAGCAGCCAAGAAAGGCTAGCGGGATCCCGAATCCGTTACAATGAGCAGTTCTTC. Residues: CASSQERLAGSRIRYNEQFF.

The chain uses TRBV24-1 and TRBJ2-2; 8 positions agree with TRBD1. V lost 1 base, J lost 3 bases, and 12 bases stayed unmatched. The CDR3 is 19 amino acids. CDR1 and CDR2 from the germline V gene are KGHDR and SFDVKD. CDR3 DNA sequence: TGTGCCACCAGTGATTTTCCGGCGGACAGGGCTGTCGACACCGGGGAGCTGTTTTTT. Protein: CATSDFPADRAVDTGELFF.

The rearrangement joins TRBV29-1 to TRBJ2-7; possibly TRBD1 or TRBD2 for D (5 bases each). Trimming took 5 bases from V and 0 from J, leaving 14 bases between them. This CDR3 contains 14 residues. Germline CDR1 SQVTM, CDR2 ANQGSEA. CDR3 nucleotide sequence: TGCAGCGTTCGCCGGGGCCCTAGCTCCTACGAGCAGTACTTC. This translates into CSVRRGPSSYEQYF.

There are a few counts of this clonotype. The chain recombines TRBV7-6 with TRBJ1-4; D gene unclear. The germline V gene encodes CDR1 SGHVS and CDR2 FNYEAQ. The ends were cut back, 4 bases at V and 5 bases at J, with 11 bases in the middle. This CDR3 has 14 amino acids. For the CDR3, the DNA is TGTGCCAGCAGCTCGGGGATGGACAATGAAAAACTGTTTTTT. It yields the protein CASSSGMDNEKLFF.

This clonotype occurred a few times. The rearrangement links TRBV7-3 to TRBJ2-7; 9 positions match TRBD1. The junction had 6 bases not matched to a gene; V was cut back by 4 bases and J by 5 bases. The CDR3 is 14 residues long. Germline CDR1 reads SGHTA; CDR2 reads FQGTGA. The CDR3 DNA reads TGTGCCAGCAGCTCTGGGACAGGGTTGAACGAGCAGTACTTC. This translates into CASSSGTGLNEQYF.

There are a few counts of this clonotype. This chain joins TRBV15 and TRBJ2-5; 13 nucleotides align to TRBD2. The CDR3 runs to 16 residues. Germline assignment: CDR1 LNHNV and CDR2 YYDKDF (reference sequence). V lost 1 base, J lost 5 bases, and 4 bases stayed unmatched. CDR3 nucleotides: TGTGCCACCAGCAGAGGGACTAGCGGGAGCGGGGAGACCCAGTACTTC. Residues: CATSRGTSGSGETQYF.

This clonotype was seen a few times. The rearrangement uses TRBV12-3 or TRBV12-4 and TRBJ2-1; a weak D match, TRBD2 (7 bases). This CDR3 is built from 14 residues. Trimming shortened V by 4 bases and J by 8 bases, and 15 bases separated the two germline ends. The DNA of the CDR3 is TGTGCCAGCAGTTCCCTAGGGGGGGGGGATGAGCAGTTCTTC. Translating gives CASSSLGGGDEQFF.

The rearrangement joins TRBV24-1 to TRBJ2-1, with 7 bases fitting TRBD2. The CDR3 contains 16 residues. V gave up 0 bases and J gave up 4 bases; unmatched junction bases: 5. Germline V gives CDR1 KGHDR, CDR2 SFDVKD. The CDR3 sequence is CATSDLPSGLYNEQFF. DNA of the CDR3: TGTGCCACCAGTGATTTGCCTAGCGGTCTTTACAATGAGCAGTTCTTC.

The chain employs TRBV20-1 and TRBJ2-3; 7 nucleotides agree with TRBD2. CDR3 size: 15 residues. V was pared by 0 bases and J by 4 bases, with 7 bases of the junction left unmatched. The germline CDR1 and CDR2 sequences are DFQATT and SNEGSKA (reference sequence). The CDR3 DNA reads as TGCAGTGCTAGAGATCTCGCGGGAGCCGCAGATACGCAGTATTTT. Its translation is CSARDLAGAADTQYF.

In this sample, this clonotype turned up many times. The chain recombines TRBV29-1 with TRBJ2-7, with TRBD1 matching 11 bases. CDR1 and CDR2 from the germline V gene are SQVTM and ANQGSEA. Trimming removed 1 base from V and 5 bases from J; junction bases left unmatched: 4. The CDR3 runs to 14 residues. The CDR3 DNA sequence: TGCAGCGTTGAAGGATGGACAGGGGGCCACGAGCAGTACTTC. Amino acids: CSVEGWTGGHEQYF.